These T cell receptor beta chains were read from a single sample in a study of vaccination effects on CD4 cells after COVID-19. These receptors' targets are unknown. Data came from immunoSEQ multiplex PCR; TCRdb stores just in-frame clones and leaves some out. This sample carries 40,000 to 45,000 clones, about 70% of them seen once, and the ten largest clones take more than 7.5%. Source: CD4+ T cells from PBMCs cultured without peptide, taken after COVID-19 vaccination. These receptors were collected from a human donor who received a COVID-19 vaccine. Each CDR3 is given with its conserved first and last residue. The D gene is left open where the match is weak. For some rows the clone size is stated as once, few or many, or as a class when expanded; others skip it.

TRBJ2-1	16	TRBV7-9	few	TRBD2	CASSLVGGSSYNEQFF	TGTGCCAGCAGCTTAGTGGGGGGGAGCTCCTACAATGAGCAGTTCTTC
TRBJ1-3	13	TRBV29-1	NA	TRBD1	CSPMDRAGNTIYF	TGCAGCCCGATGGACAGGGCTGGAAACACCATATATTTT
TRBJ1-4	21	TRBV27	NA	NA	CASSLSSPTGWRPPGNEKLFF	TGTGCCAGCAGTTTATCTAGTCCTACGGGATGGCGCCCCCCCGGTAATGAAAAACTGTTTTTT
TRBJ2-5	16	TRBV24-1	NA	TRBD1	CATSDPRDRGQETQYF	TGTGCCACCAGTGATCCCCGGGACAGGGGGCAAGAGACCCAGTACTTC
TRBJ2-3	18	TRBV25-1	once	TRBD2	CASSEPSGLAGVVNTQYF	TGTGCCAGCAGTGAACCCTCAGGACTAGCGGGAGTTGTAAATACGCAGTATTTT
TRBJ2-7	11	TRBV5-5	NA	NA	CASSLLGEQYF	TGTGCCAGCAGCTTGTTGGGTGAGCAGTACTTC
TRBJ2-7	15	TRBV6-1	NA	NA	CASSEVPGATDEQYF	TGTGCCAGCAGTGAAGTCCCGGGAGCAACCGACGAGCAGTACTTC
TRBJ1-2	19	TRBV12-5	NA	NA	CASGRSPLMVGSTSYGYTF	TGTGCTAGTGGTCGATCCCCCCTCATGGTGGGTTCGACGTCCTATGGCTACACCTTC
TRBJ1-1	15	TRBV3-1/TRBV3-2	NA	NA	CASSRSRWTYTEAFF	TGTGCCAGCAGCCGATCACGATGGACCTACACTGAAGCTTTCTTT
TRBJ2-3	16	TRBV10-3	NA	TRBD2	CAISRDGLAATDTQYF	TGTGCCATCAGTCGGGATGGACTAGCGGCAACAGATACGCAGTATTTT
TRBJ2-1	14	TRBV5-4	NA	NA	CASSDGAGYNEQFF	TGTGCCAGCAGCGATGGGGCGGGCTACAATGAGCAGTTCTTC
TRBJ1-4	13	TRBV18	once	NA	CASSHNDREKLFF	TGTGCCAGCTCACACAACGATAGGGAAAAACTGTTTTTT
TRBJ1-2	16	TRBV5-1	few	TRBD1	CASSSSGTDLNYGYTF	TGCGCCAGCAGTAGCTCCGGGACAGATTTAAACTATGGCTACACCTTC
TRBJ1-1	14	TRBV3-1/TRBV3-2	few	NA	CASSQSTLDTEAFF	TGTGCCAGCAGCCAATCCACCCTGGACACTGAAGCTTTCTTT
TRBJ2-5	12	TRBV3-1/TRBV3-2	NA	TRBD1	CASSTGLETQYF	TGTGCCAGCTCGACAGGGCTGGAGACCCAGTACTTC
TRBJ2-1	11	TRBV2	NA	NA	CASSTLHEQFF	TGTGCCAGCAGTACCCTCCATGAGCAGTTCTTC
TRBJ1-2	13	TRBV29-1	NA	TRBD1	CSVEPGQNYGYTF	TGCAGCGTTGAACCGGGACAGAACTATGGCTACACCTTC
TRBJ1-4	14	TRBV28	NA	TRBD1	CASNDRGRVEKLFF	TGTGCCAGCAATGACAGGGGCCGCGTGGAAAAACTGTTTTTT
TRBJ2-4	20	TRBV5-1	NA	NA	CASSLATLGGEPISKNIQYF	TGCGCCAGCAGCTTGGCCACTCTCGGCGGGGAACCTATTTCCAAAAACATTCAGTACTTC
TRBJ2-3	16	TRBV25-1	NA	TRBD1	CASSETDRSLTDTQYF	TGTGCCAGCAGTGAAACGGACAGGAGTCTCACAGATACGCAGTATTTT